What follows is one T cell receptor (beta chain) and its context. Its antigen remains unidentified. TCRdb recomputed calls from the 5' RACE reads with MiXCR, one row per CDR3 protein. The sample shows about 240,000 distinct CDR3 sequences, approximately 7.8% of them seen only once. CDR1 and CDR2 from the germline V gene are SGHTA and FQGNSA. There are 17 residues in the CDR3. The V end lost 2 bases, the J end lost 1 base, and 15 bases lay between the germline ends. These data originate in a study of identical twins. Findings and limits, study-wide: The abundant beta clonotypes from cord blood had fewer insertions, and memory repertoires had none of this.

Every donor was a healthy Caucasian. These same data were also listed under a study on yellow fever vaccine responses in identical twins.

Sequences were obtained from CD8+ T cells sorted from blood. The TCR originated in a woman between 18 and 29 years old in good health. This chain joins TRBV7-2 and TRBJ2-1; D unclear. The CDR3: CASSLKGWIGSYNEQFF. The CDR3 DNA is TGTGCCAGCAGCTTAAAAGGGTGGATTGGGTCCTACAATGAGCAGTTCTTC.